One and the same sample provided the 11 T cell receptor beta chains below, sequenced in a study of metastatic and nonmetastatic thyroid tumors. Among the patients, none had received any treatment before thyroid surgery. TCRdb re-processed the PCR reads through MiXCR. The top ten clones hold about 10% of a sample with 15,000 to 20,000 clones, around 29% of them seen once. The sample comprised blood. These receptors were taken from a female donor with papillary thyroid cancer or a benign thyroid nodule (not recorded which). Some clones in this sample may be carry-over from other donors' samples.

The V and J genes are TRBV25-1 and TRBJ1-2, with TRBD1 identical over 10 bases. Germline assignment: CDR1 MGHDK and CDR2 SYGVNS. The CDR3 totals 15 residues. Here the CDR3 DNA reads TGTGAAAGCAGTGAAACCTCGGGACAGGGGTCTGGCTACACCTTC. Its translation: CESSETSGQGSGYTF.

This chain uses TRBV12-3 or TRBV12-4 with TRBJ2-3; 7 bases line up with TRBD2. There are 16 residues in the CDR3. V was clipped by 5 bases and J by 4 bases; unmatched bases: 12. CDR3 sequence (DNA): TGTGCCAGCAGTCCGACCGGACTAGGGTACCCAGATACGCAGTATTTT. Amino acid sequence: CASSPTGLGYPDTQYF.

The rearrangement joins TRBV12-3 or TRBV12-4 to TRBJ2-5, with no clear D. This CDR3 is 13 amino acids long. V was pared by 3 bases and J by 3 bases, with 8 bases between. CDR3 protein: CASSFARKETQYF. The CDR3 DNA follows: TGTGCCAGCAGTTTTGCGCGAAAAGAGACCCAGTACTTC.

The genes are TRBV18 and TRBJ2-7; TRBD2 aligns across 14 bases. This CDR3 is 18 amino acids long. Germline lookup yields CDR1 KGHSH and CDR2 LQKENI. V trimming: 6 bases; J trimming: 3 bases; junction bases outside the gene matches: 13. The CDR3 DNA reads TGTGCCAGCTCGCGCGGGACTAGCGGGAGCATCCACTTCTACGAGCAGTACTTC. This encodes CASSRGTSGSIHFYEQYF.

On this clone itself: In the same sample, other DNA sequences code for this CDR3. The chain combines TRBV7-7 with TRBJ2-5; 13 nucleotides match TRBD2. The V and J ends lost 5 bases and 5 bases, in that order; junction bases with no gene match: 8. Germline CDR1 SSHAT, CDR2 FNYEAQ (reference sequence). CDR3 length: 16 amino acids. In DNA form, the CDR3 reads TGTGCCAGCAGCCCCTGGACTAGCGGGGGTGGGGAGACCCAGTACTTC. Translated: CASSPWTSGGGETQYF.

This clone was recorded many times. The CDR3 DNA reads TGTGCCAGCAGCCCCTTCGGGGAGACAGGGGGAAGAGGCTACACCTTC. Residues: CASSPFGETGGRGYTF. This chain links TRBV11-1 with TRBJ1-2; 9 positions match TRBD1. Unmatched junction bases numbered 15, after V lost 5 bases and J lost 8 bases. This CDR3 has 16 amino acids. From germline, CDR1 is SGHAT and CDR2 FQDESV (reference sequence).

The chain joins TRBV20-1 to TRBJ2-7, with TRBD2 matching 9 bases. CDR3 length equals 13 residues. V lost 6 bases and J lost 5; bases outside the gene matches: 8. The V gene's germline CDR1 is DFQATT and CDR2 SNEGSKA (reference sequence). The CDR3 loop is CSAGLALYNEQYF. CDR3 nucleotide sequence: TGCAGTGCGGGACTAGCCTTGTACAACGAGCAGTACTTC.

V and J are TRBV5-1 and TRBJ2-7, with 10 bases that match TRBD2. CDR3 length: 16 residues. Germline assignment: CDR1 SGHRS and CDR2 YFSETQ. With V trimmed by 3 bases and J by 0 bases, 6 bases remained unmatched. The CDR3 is CASSWGLAGASYEQYF. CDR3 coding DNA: TGCGCCAGCAGCTGGGGGCTAGCGGGGGCCTCCTACGAGCAGTACTTC.

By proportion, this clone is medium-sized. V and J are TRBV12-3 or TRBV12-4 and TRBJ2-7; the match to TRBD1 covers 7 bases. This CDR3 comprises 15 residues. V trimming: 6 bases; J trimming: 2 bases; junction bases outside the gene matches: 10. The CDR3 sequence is CASRTNRQGAYEQYF. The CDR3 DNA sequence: TGTGCCAGCAGGACGAATCGACAGGGTGCCTACGAGCAGTACTTC.

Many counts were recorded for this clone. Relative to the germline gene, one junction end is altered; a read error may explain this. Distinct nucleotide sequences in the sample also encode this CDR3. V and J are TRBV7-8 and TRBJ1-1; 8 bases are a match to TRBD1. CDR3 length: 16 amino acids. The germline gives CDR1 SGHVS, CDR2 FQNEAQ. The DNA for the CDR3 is TGTGCCAGCAGCTTAGAAGACAGGGGCGAGGGAACTGAGGCTTTCTTT. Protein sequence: CASSLEDRGEGTEAFF. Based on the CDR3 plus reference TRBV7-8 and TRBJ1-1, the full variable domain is GAGVSQSPRYKVAKRGQDVALRCDPISGHVSLFWYQQALGQGPEFLTYFQNEAQLDKSGLPSDRFFAERPEGSVSTLKIQRTQQEDSAVYLCASSLEDRGEGTEAFFGQGTRLTVV.

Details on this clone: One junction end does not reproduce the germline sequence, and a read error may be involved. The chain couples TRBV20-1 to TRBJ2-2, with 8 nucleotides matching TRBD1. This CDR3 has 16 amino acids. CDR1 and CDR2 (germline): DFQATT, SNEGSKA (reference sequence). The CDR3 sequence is CGASPGGPLNTGELFF. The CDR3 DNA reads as TGCGGTGCTAGCCCAGGGGGCCCCCTGAACACCGGGGAGCTGTTTTTT.